This paragraph covers one T cell receptor beta chain sequence. The data were obtained in a study of control samples from healthy donors and cancer patients. Germline CDR1 reads LGHDT; CDR2 reads YNNKEL (reference sequence). This CDR3 is built from 13 residues. V was pared by 3 bases and J by 15 bases, with 6 bases of the junction left unmatched. Sequencing was performed with immunoSEQ multiplex PCR; in TCRdb, only in-frame clones are kept and a portion is missing. Of nearly 35,000 clones listed, 90% to 95% are singletons. The TCR comes from a man aged 35-49 years with colorectal cancer. The chain carries TRBV3-1 (or the pseudogene TRBV3-2) and TRBJ2-1; 12 positions match TRBD2. Sequenced: PBMCs. This CDR3 reads CASSHLTSGGLFF. As DNA, the CDR3 is TGTGCCAGCAGCCACCTAACTAGCGGGGGGCTGTTCTTC.